This T cell receptor beta chain appears in the sequencing data of a study of shared T cell receptors in the human thymus. Sequencing was performed with immunoSEQ multiplex PCR; in TCRdb, only in-frame clones are kept and a portion is missing. The top ten hold roughly 0.021% of the sample, which has about 380,000 clones, around 93% seen once. The clonotype comes from a human donor. The sample comprised thymocytes.

As DNA, the CDR3 is TGTGCCAGCAGCTTGATACATCTGGGACTGGTCCAGTACTATGGCTACACCTTC. Translating it yields CASSLIHLGLVQYYGYTF. V is TRBV5-4 and J is TRBJ1-2; possible D gene TRBD1, 5 bases. The CDR3 totals 18 residues. Germline V gene sequence: CDR1 SGHNT, CDR2 YYREEE (reference sequence). The V end was cut by 1 base, the J end by 3 bases, with 22 bases between.